These 19 T cell receptor beta chains came from one sample sequenced in a study of shared clonotypes between healthy human individuals. Data came from immunoSEQ multiplex PCR; TCRdb stores just in-frame clones and leaves some out. This table holds 950,000 to 1,200,000 clones, approximately 75% found once. The sample consisted of memory CD4+ T cells from PBMCs. The subset is: CD45RA-negative fraction. These receptors were taken from a man younger than 35 in good health. Some clones in this sample may be carry-over from other donors' samples.

This clone came up a few times. CDR3 bases: TGTGCCAGCTCACCAATATCAACTCTCGGACTAGCTGTCGAGCAGTACTTC. The encoded protein is CASSPISTLGLAVEQYF. The genes are TRBV18 and TRBJ2-7; TRBD2 agrees at 8 bases. The germline V gene has CDR1 KGHSH and CDR2 LQKENI. This CDR3 spans 17 amino acids. The V gene end was trimmed by 2 bases and the J gene end by 6 bases; junction bases not matched to a gene: 15.

This clone was detected a few times. The gene calls are TRBV30 and TRBJ2-1, with 13 bases that match TRBD2. The CDR3 extends over 13 amino acids. J was trimmed by 10 bases and V by 7 bases; bases with no gene match: 7. Germline V gene lookup returns CDR1 GTSNPN and CDR2 SVGIG (reference sequence). The CDR3 DNA is TGTGCCTCCGGGACTAGCGGGACGGGGGAGCAGTTCTTC. It specifies CASGTSGTGEQFF.

For this clone: Within the sample, other DNA sequences also encode this same CDR3. This chain uses TRBV11-1 with TRBJ2-2; TRBD1 or TRBD2 may be the D gene (6 bases each). V gave up 1 base and J gave up 4 bases, with 7 bases separating them. This CDR3 is 14 amino acids long. Germline V gene sequence: CDR1 SGHAT, CDR2 FQDESV (reference sequence). The CDR3, as DNA: TGTGCCAGCAGCTTAGAGGGGGGCACCGGGGAGCTGTTTTTT. Encoded protein: CASSLEGGTGELFF.

V is TRBV6-1 and J is TRBJ2-7, with 7 positions matching TRBD1. CDR1 and CDR2 from the germline V gene are MNHNS and SASEGT. The J segment lost 0 bases and the V segment lost 6 bases, leaving 5 bases of the junction unmatched. The CDR3 contains 14 residues. CDR3 coding DNA: TGTGCCAGCAGACAGGGGTTTAGCTCCTACGAGCAGTACTTC. Protein sequence: CASRQGFSSYEQYF.

As to this clone: The identical CDR3 is also encoded by other nucleotide sequences in the sample. The chain is built from TRBV5-1 and TRBJ2-5, with unresolved D. Germline V gene data show CDR1 as SGHRS and CDR2 as YFSETQ. Deletions cut 3 bases from V and 2 bases from J, with 5 bases between. The CDR3 consists of 12 residues. The CDR3 bases are TGCGCCAGCAGCTCTAATCAAGAGACCCAGTACTTC. Translation: CASSSNQETQYF.

This clone was picked up many times. The chain uses TRBV19 and TRBJ2-1, with D possibly TRBD2 on 6 matching bases. Trimming cost V 5 bases and J 4 bases, with 12 bases left between them. This CDR3 comprises 14 residues. Germline values: CDR1 LNHDA, CDR2 SQIVND (reference sequence). The CDR3, as DNA: TGTGCCAGTAGTTTCCGGGAGTCGTACAATGAGCAGTTCTTC. It is translated as CASSFRESYNEQFF.

The chain employs TRBV28 and TRBJ1-1; maybe TRBD1 (6 bases). Trimming removed 6 bases from V and 1 base from J, with 12 bases in between. The CDR3 is 14 amino acids. Looked up from germline, CDR1 is MDHEN and CDR2 is SYDVKM. The DNA for the CDR3 is TGTGCCAGCAGCCTAAGGGGGTGGAACACTGAAGCTTTCTTT. Translation: CASSLRGWNTEAFF.

The chain is built from TRBV10-3 and TRBJ1-5, with D hard to call. The CDR3 has 14 amino acids. Germline lookup yields CDR1 ENHRY and CDR2 SYGVKD. V was cut by 2 bases and J by 5 bases, with 10 bases left in between. This chain's CDR3 is CAISETFGDQPQHF. The CDR3 nucleotides read TGTGCCATCAGTGAGACGTTTGGGGATCAGCCCCAGCATTTT.

V is TRBV21-1 and J is TRBJ1-2. TRBV21-1 represents a pseudogene. There are 15 residues in the CDR3. CDR3 in DNA: TGTGCCAGCATTCCCGGGACTCCTTCGGGGGATGGCTACACCTTC. It codes for CASIPGTPSGDGYTF.

This chain joins TRBV10-3 and TRBJ1-1; D might be TRBD1 (6 bases). Between the trimmed V and J ends, which lost 0 bases and 5 bases, there was a span of 13 bases. There are 15 residues in the CDR3. The germline V gene has CDR1 ENHRY and CDR2 SYGVKD. The CDR3 loop is CAISESSGAGTEAFF. CDR3 in DNA: TGTGCCATCAGTGAGTCTTCGGGGGCAGGAACTGAAGCTTTCTTT.

The gene calls are TRBV7-2 and TRBJ2-3; possibly TRBD2 for D (5 bases). V was cut by 1 base and J by 2 bases, with 7 bases left in between. The CDR3 is 14 amino acids. Germline CDR1 SGHTA, CDR2 FQGNSA. This chain's CDR3 is CASSLVGLTDTQYF. The CDR3 nucleotides are TGTGCCAGCAGCTTAGTTGGACTCACAGATACGCAGTATTTT.

This chain links TRBV7-9 with TRBJ2-3, with 11 bases aligning to TRBD1. Per the germline V gene, CDR1 is SEHNR and CDR2 is FQNEAQ (reference sequence). CDR3 length: 16 amino acids. The V and J ends lost 5 bases and 1 base, in that order; junction bases with no gene match: 5. The CDR3 region has the DNA TGTGCCAGCAGCGATAGGACAGGGGGCGGCACAGATACGCAGTATTTT. Its protein product is CASSDRTGGGTDTQYF.

The rearrangement links TRBV19 to TRBJ2-5; 10 positions match TRBD2. The germline V gene has CDR1 LNHDA and CDR2 SQIVND (reference sequence). The J segment lost 1 base and the V segment lost 1 base, leaving 6 bases of the junction unmatched. This CDR3 is 17 amino acids long. The CDR3 here is CASSIGITSGIQETQYF. The CDR3 coding sequence is TGTGCCAGTAGTATAGGCATAACTAGCGGGATCCAAGAGACCCAGTACTTC.

The chain couples TRBV19 to TRBJ2-7; 7 bases are a match to TRBD1. The CDR3 is made up of 14 amino acids. The V gene end was trimmed by 5 bases and the J gene end by 2 bases; junction bases not matched to a gene: 6. Germline V lookup: CDR1 LNHDA, CDR2 SQIVND (reference sequence). The CDR3 sequence: CASSARQGAYEQYF. Here the CDR3 DNA reads TGTGCCAGTAGTGCCCGTCAGGGGGCCTACGAGCAGTACTTC.

V gene TRBV9 combines with J gene TRBJ2-3; D remains unclear. The V end was cut by 4 bases, the J end by 1 base, with 10 bases between. CDR3 length: 14 residues. Per germline, CDR1 SGDLS and CDR2 YYNGEE. CDR3 amino acids: CASSINERTDTQYF. In DNA form, the CDR3 reads TGTGCCAGCAGCATAAATGAACGCACAGATACGCAGTATTTT. The full variable domain, rest sourced from reference TRBV9 and TRBJ2-3, is DSGVTQTPKHLITATGQRVTLRCSPRSGDLSVYWYQQSLDQGLQFLIQYYNGEERAKGNILERFSAQQFPDLHSELNLSSLELGDSALYFCASSINERTDTQYFGPGTRLTVL.

As for this clone: A read error may be the cause here, since a much bigger clone is one base away. Different DNA sequences within this sample yield the same CDR3. The V gene is TRBV2, the J gene TRBJ1-1, with 7 bases fitting TRBD1. The ends lost 5 bases at V and 1 base at J; junction bases unmatched: 1. This CDR3 is built from 13 residues. Looked up from germline, CDR1 is SNHLY and CDR2 is FYNNEI. CDR3 loop: CASSRDRNTEAFF. The DNA for the CDR3 is TGTGCCAGCAGTAGGGACAGGAACACTGAAGCTTTCTTT.

This sequence joins TRBV6-6 and TRBJ2-1; maybe TRBD2 (5 bases). V lost 1 base and J 6 bases, leaving 10 bases between the germline ends. The CDR3 has 14 residues. Germline CDR1 MNHNY, CDR2 SVGAGI (reference sequence). The CDR3 reads CASSYLGEGNEQFF. For the CDR3, the DNA is TGTGCCAGCAGTTACTTGGGAGAAGGCAATGAGCAGTTCTTC.

The V gene is TRBV4-1, the J gene TRBJ2-3, with 7 bases aligning to TRBD2. Losses at the gene ends were 1 base for V and 6 bases for J; bases not matched to a gene: 7. Germline V gene data show CDR1 as MGHRA and CDR2 as YSYEKL. This CDR3 is built from 15 residues. CDR3 DNA: TGCGCCAGCAGCCAAGGCGGGAGAGGATTCGATACGCAGTATTTT. Translated, it gives CASSQGGRGFDTQYF.

This chain links TRBV29-1 with TRBJ1-4; D is unresolved. V was trimmed by 4 bases and J by 0 bases, leaving 9 bases between them. The length of the CDR3 is 14 residues. Germline V CDR1 and CDR2: SQVTM, ANQGSEA. In nucleotides, the CDR3 is TGCAGCGTTGGCGAGAGTGCAACTAATGAAAAACTGTTTTTT. Its protein is CSVGESATNEKLFF.